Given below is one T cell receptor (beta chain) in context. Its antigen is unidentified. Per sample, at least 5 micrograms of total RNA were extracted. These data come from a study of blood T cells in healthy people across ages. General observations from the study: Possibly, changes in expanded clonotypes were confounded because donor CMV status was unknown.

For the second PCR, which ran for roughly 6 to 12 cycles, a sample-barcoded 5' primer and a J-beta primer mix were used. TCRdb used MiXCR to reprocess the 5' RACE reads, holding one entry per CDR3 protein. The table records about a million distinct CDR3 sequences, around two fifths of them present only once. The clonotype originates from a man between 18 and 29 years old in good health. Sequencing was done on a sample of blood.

Here the CDR3 DNA reads TGTGCCAGCAGCTTAGGCACCGGGACATTTAGCAATCAGCCCCAGCATTTT. The encoded protein is CASSLGTGTFSNQPQHF. The rearrangement joins TRBV7-6 to TRBJ1-5; perhaps TRBD1 as D (6 bases). Germline lookup yields CDR1 SGHVS and CDR2 FNYEAQ. The CDR3 totals 17 residues. V was pared by 1 base and J by 0 bases, with 13 bases between.